This T cell receptor (beta chain) comes out of a study of T cell repertoires in cytomegalovirus infection. For the study at large: Evidence of both CMV infection and a matching HLA type came from public TCR beta signatures. The study's findings and limits: Adding up the frequency of public TCR beta families identified people who carried CMV plus the relevant HLA. HLA-C-restricted TCR beta clonotypes specific for CMV led the ex vivo response.

V was pared by 3 bases and J by 8 bases, with 24 bases of the junction left unmatched. The CDR3 extends over 19 amino acids. Germline CDR1 MDHEN, CDR2 SYDVKM. TCRdb reprocessed the reads with MiXCR, giving one entry per CDR3 protein. The sample gives around 100,000 distinct CDR3 sequences, 10% of which show up once; 25% to 40% is in the top ten. This clonotype was recorded a few times. Its specificity is unknown. V is TRBV28 and J is TRBJ1-2, with TRBD1 matching over 7 bases. Specimen: PBMCs, sequenced either directly or after in vitro stimulation (not recorded which). The clonotype was recovered from a human donor in good health (CMV status not recorded). Some clones in this sample may be carry-over from other donors' samples. For the CDR3, the DNA is TGTGCCAGCAGTTTGACTTCCCCAGGGGGAATTGGAACCTTTCGAGGCTACACCTTC. Amino acids: CASSLTSPGGIGTFRGYTF.